These 4 T cell receptor beta chains share one sample of origin, sequenced in a study of shared clonotypes between healthy human individuals. Libraries were prepared by immunoSEQ multiplex PCR; TCRdb keeps only in-frame clonotypes and omits some of them. The sample records 2 million or so clones, 90% to 95% being singletons. Sequences were obtained from naive CD4+ T cells sorted from blood. Noted subset: CD45RA+ positively selected. All receptors come from a man younger than 35 in good health.

This chain connects TRBV7-2 to TRBJ1-6; D gene unclear. Deletions cut 2 bases from V and 9 bases from J, with 11 bases between. CDR1 is SGHTA and CDR2 is FQGNSA in the germline V gene. The CDR3 sequence is 14 residues long. CDR3 coding DNA: TGTGCCAGCAGCTTAAGCGGAGTTCTTTCACCCCTCCACTTT. Residues: CASSLSGVLSPLHF.

The chain uses TRBV13 and TRBJ2-2; 8 nucleotides match TRBD1. Germline V gives CDR1 PRHDT, CDR2 FYEKMQ (reference sequence). The CDR3 contains 16 residues. The junction had 4 bases not matched to a gene; V was cut back by 3 bases and J by 1 base. The CDR3 region has the DNA TGTGCCAGCAGCTTCTCCGGGACAGGGAACACCGGGGAGCTGTTTTTT. Its protein is CASSFSGTGNTGELFF.

DNA for the CDR3: TGTGCCAGCAGCTTATCTGAAGCTTTCTTT. It yields the protein CASSLSEAFF. The chain links TRBV11-2 to TRBJ1-1, with unresolved D. V was cut by 2 bases and J by 6 bases, with 1 base left in between. This CDR3 comprises 10 residues. Germline CDR1 is SGHAT and CDR2 is FQNNGV.

Turning to this clone: The sample has other DNA sequences that encode this CDR3 too. V is TRBV6-1 and J is TRBJ2-5; unclear D gene. The CDR3 loop spans 12 amino acids. V dropped 6 bases and J dropped 5 bases, with 10 bases sitting between them. CDR1 and CDR2 from the germline V gene are MNHNS and SASEGT. CDR3 DNA sequence: TGTGCCAGCAGCGACGGCTGGGAGACCCAGTACTTC. The encoded protein is CASSDGWETQYF.